This T cell receptor (beta chain) comes out of a study of cytomegalovirus exposure and HLA in healthy donors (dated by TCRdb to about 2017). Background on the whole study: An earlier analysis of a few hundred of the donors reported 250 to 350 Gb of sequence data and approximately 120 million unique TCR beta sequences obtained from approximately 180 million T cells. About 330 gigabases of sequencing data and 91 million or so unique TCR sequences made up an early release that covered several hundred HLA-typed donors. Of the 398 genotyped donors, 65% to 90% were placed in the genetic ancestry cluster associated with self-reported Caucasian donors. The aim of the study was to test whether cataloging public T cell receptors could identify signatures of past pathogen exposure. Using immunosequencing, the study profiled T cell repertoires from some 670 subjects and related those repertoires to cytomegalovirus serostatus. A separate validation cohort of 100 to 150 different subjects was used in addition to the roughly 670-subject first cohort. The study combined high-throughput TCR immunosequencing, statistical association of individual TCRs with disease status, and machine learning to predict cytomegalovirus infection status. A later analysis re-analyzed previously published TCR beta repertoires from roughly 630 donors and added high-resolution HLA genotyping to study TCR occurrence patterns. Rather than using new phenotypic data, the later analysis identified candidate immune exposures from TCR beta sequences and from how often those sequences occurred across donors. To decide whether each TCR beta V gene segment behaved as functional or pseudogenic, an earlier analysis of 587 of the donors relied on high-throughput TCR beta sequencing. Donor age, sex, ethnicity and CMV serostatus were compiled alongside the repertoire data. In a later genetic analysis, genome-wide SNP genotypes for 398 of the 666 donors were used, and that subset was treated as a discovery cohort. All discovery cohort repertoires had been generated on a single sequencing platform. HLA typing included class I and class II loci at four-digit resolution. Typing coverage differed by locus: A, B, C, DRB1 and DQB1 were typed in roughly 620-630 donors, DQA1 in about 560, DPA1 in some 610, and DPB1 in 450 to 480. Because of strong linkage in the cohort, 4 to 6 DR-DQ haplotypes were treated as single units for association and clustering. On average, roughly 200,000 unique TCR beta nucleotide sequences were sequenced per donor among 398 genotyped donors of the cohort, with about 19% of those sequences being non-productive. What the work shows at the level of the full study, not this receptor alone: According to a later genetic analysis, donors in an Asian-associated ancestry cluster had fewer N-insertions in productive TCRs than the approximately 650-donor mean. The classifier was reported to diagnose cytomegalovirus status with high specificity and sensitivity in both the original and validation cohorts. At a false discovery rate of 0.05, a later analysis linked 15,000 to 20,000 TCR beta sequences to specific HLA alleles. A later analysis found that TCR association rates varied across HLA loci, with DRB1 alleles showing the most associated TCRs and HLA-C alleles the fewest. Across donors, most TCR sequences were observed very rarely, whereas some public TCRs were present in many individuals. In the study, around 160 TCR beta chains were listed as associated with cytomegalovirus. Presence/absence analyses assumed roughly uniform sequencing depth across donors, an assumption that may not hold. V-gene and J-gene trimming of TCR beta chains was associated with a missense DCLRE1C variant in a later genetic analysis, and the association was replicated in an independent cohort. Most CMV-associated TCR beta chains appeared to be HLA-restricted in a later analysis, and the HLA associations seemed to be driven largely by CMV exposure. The cohort was sequenced for TCR beta chains only, and without alpha or paired-chain data the features that could be detected were limited. In vitro tests confirmed that a few of the cytomegalovirus-associated TCR beta chains recognize cytomegalovirus antigens. In a later analysis, HLA-associated TCR beta chains were found to be more clonally expanded and to have lower generation probabilities than equally common non-associated chains. According to the authors, the approach could potentially be generalized to other disease states and immunological phenotypes. A later analysis reported that several top co-occurrence clusters appeared linked to parvovirus B19, influenza, CMV and Epstein-Barr virus. Strong co-occurrence of HLA alleles, especially DR and DQ, made assigning TCR associations to individual alleles difficult. The sequencing pipeline was judged likely to have produced a cluster of highly shared sequence variants as a technical artifact. Because counts were too low, roughly 17 rarely observed V segments, including chromosome 9 orphons, were left out of the earlier analysis of approximately 580 of the donors. Immune exposure information for the cohort was limited to CMV serostatus. Because some donors lacked HLA typing at each locus, the association tests relied only on the typed subset. Linkage disequilibrium might explain the correlated functional status among segregating V segments, but an unknown experimental factor could not be excluded. A further reported finding was that TCR beta sequences accurately predicted the HLA-A and HLA-B alleles for most subjects in the first cohort. In an earlier analysis of over 550 of the donors, most TCR beta V segments were observed in productive rearrangements about 90% or about 30% of the time, broadly matching IMGT annotations.

Comments on this clone: Its antigen is unknown. Base qualities are not at hand, and no much larger clone is one base apart.

The cohort was made up of 650 to 700 healthy bone marrow donors. At the time of sampling, every cohort member was nominally healthy, though immune exposures that went unrecorded were likely present. The donor was CMV seropositive and was included in the group of 250 to 300 seropositive cohort members. A peripheral blood sample was provided by each donor, and peripheral blood mononuclear cells were used for TCR beta sequencing. Genomic DNA was extracted from the blood cell samples with the Qiagen DNeasy Blood Extraction Kit. Libraries were constructed by the immunoSEQ multiplex PCR assay. For the multiplex PCR, a mixture combining 60 forward primers for TCR Vbeta segments and 13 reverse primers for TCR Jbeta segments was used. A multiplex PCR assay on genomic DNA amplified the CDR3 region of rearranged TCR beta genes. Amplified TCR beta libraries were sequenced as 87-base-pair reads on the Illumina HiSeq System. The authors' pipeline ran thus. A later analysis tallied roughly 76 million unique TCR beta chains across the 650 to 750 repertoires, and around 10 million of those chains were shared by two or more donors. Raw reads were error-corrected and collapsed into unique sequences with a nearest-neighbor algorithm that merged closely related sequences to remove PCR and sequencing errors. To assign V, D and J gene segments, CDR3 sequences were aligned to IMGT reference sequences. For a sequence to be retained, a match of at least six nucleotides was required to both a V gene segment and a J gene segment. Rearrangements were called productive when the CDR3 lacked stop codons and stayed in frame with V and J; all others were non-productive. Following IMGT convention, CDR3 was defined as the stretch from the second conserved V-encoded cysteine to the conserved J-encoded phenylalanine. In an earlier analysis of around 600 of the donors, sequences lacking an unambiguous match to a single V gene segment were excluded. An earlier analysis of a few hundred of the donors called V segments functional above 56.7% productive rearrangements and segregating when the between-donor standard deviation exceeded 5%. To diagnose cytomegalovirus status from the catalog of TCR beta chain sequences, a statistical classification framework was built. V and J gene assignment, in a later analysis, came from comparing TCR nucleotide sequences with IMGT/GENE-DB human TR gene sequences. Using the TCRdist pipeline, a later analysis assigned CDR3 sequences along with most-parsimonious VDJ recombination scenarios. In a later analysis, each TCR beta chain was defined by its CDR3 amino acid sequence together with its V-gene family, and reads lacking a unique V-gene family were excluded. A later analysis removed several hundred highly shared, low-generation-probability nucleotide sequences to deal with suspected cross-contamination and a sequencing artifact. In a later analysis, a clonal expansion index was calculated for each public chain from normalized within-repertoire ranks of inferred template counts. Generation probabilities in a later analysis came from a VDJ recombination model fitted to out-of-frame rearrangements, and those results were checked against IGoR. In a later analysis, TCR-TCR, TCR-HLA and TCR-CMV co-occurrence was scored with hypergeometric tests, and a repertoire-size bias correction was applied to TCR pairs. In a later analysis, false discovery rates were estimated by permuting HLA or CMV assignments 20 times. In a later analysis, co-occurring TCRs were grouped with DBSCAN, and TCRdist sequence similarity was added when clustering was performed within HLA-allele-positive subsets. For co-occurrence clustering, repertoires with fewer than 30,000 or more than 120,000 public chains were excluded, along with about five repertoires with anomalous nucleotide sharing. TCRdb carries this immuneACCESS record with in-frame sequences only. Its versions omit some clonotypes, under half of them owing to an unresolved V gene in the studies checked, with the rest unexplained. Clone size and the V and J calls come from that table; the DNA yielded D and trimming. The sample yields approximately 140,000 clones; roughly four fifths were counted once. The leading ten clones occupy around 4.3% of the sample.

Input material: PBMCs. The TCR sequence derives from a middle-aged man in good health and CMV-seropositive.

For the CDR3, the sequence is CASSTWDRDGYTF. The DNA reads as follows: TGTGCCAGCAGCACCTGGGACAGAGATGGCTACACCTTC. Recombination linked TRBV11-3 to TRBJ1-2; TRBD1 lines up with 7 middle nucleotides. The germline V and J ends show losses of 5 bases and 6 bases respectively, and no gene match explains 6 bases of the junction. The CDR3 runs 13 residues from the cysteine to the phenylalanine. The retained sequence is limited to the CDR3, 39 bases, with the frame set at the first base. Reading the germline V gene gives CDR1 SGHNT and CDR2 YENEEA.